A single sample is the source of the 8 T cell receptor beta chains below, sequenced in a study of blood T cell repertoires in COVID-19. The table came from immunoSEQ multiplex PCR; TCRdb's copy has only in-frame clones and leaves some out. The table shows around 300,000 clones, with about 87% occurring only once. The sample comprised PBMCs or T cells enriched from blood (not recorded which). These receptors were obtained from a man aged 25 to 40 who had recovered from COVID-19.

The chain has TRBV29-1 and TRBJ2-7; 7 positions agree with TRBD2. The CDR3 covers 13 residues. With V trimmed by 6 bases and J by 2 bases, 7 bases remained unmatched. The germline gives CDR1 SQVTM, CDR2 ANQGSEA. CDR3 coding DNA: TGCAGCGTCGCCCGGGACTACGCCTACGAGCAGTACTTC. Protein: CSVARDYAYEQYF.

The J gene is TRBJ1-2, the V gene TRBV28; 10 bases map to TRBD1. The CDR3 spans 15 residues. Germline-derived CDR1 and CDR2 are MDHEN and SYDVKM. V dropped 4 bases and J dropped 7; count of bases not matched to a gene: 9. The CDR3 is CASSWNPDRGAGYTF. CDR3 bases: TGTGCCAGCAGTTGGAACCCGGACAGGGGGGCTGGCTACACCTTC.

The CDR3 sequence: CATSRGQGNNEQFF. The CDR3 DNA sequence: TGTGCCACCAGCAGAGGACAGGGGAACAATGAGCAGTTCTTC. The V and J genes are TRBV15 and TRBJ2-1, with 8 positions matching TRBD1. The germline V gene has CDR1 LNHNV and CDR2 YYDKDF (reference sequence). The length of the CDR3 is 14 residues. V shed 1 base and J 5 bases; nucleotides not matched to a gene: 1. Based on the CDR3 plus reference TRBV15 and TRBJ2-1, the full variable domain is DAMVIQNPRYQVTQFGKPVTLSCSQTLNHNVMYWYQQKSSQAPKLLFHYYDKDFNNEADTPDNFQSRRPNTSFCFLDIRSPGLGDTAMYLCATSRGQGNNEQFFGPGTRLTVL.

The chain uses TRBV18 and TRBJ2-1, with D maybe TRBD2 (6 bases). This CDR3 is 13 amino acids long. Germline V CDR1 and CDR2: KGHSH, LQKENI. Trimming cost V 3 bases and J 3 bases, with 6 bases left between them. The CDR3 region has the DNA TGTGCCAGCTCACCGCGGGACTACAATGAGCAGTTCTTC. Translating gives CASSPRDYNEQFF.

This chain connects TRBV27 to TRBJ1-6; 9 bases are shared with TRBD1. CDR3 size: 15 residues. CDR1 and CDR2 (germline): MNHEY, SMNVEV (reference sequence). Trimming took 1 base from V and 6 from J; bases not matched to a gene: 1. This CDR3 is CASSLWGQGNSPLHF. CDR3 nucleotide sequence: TGTGCCAGCAGTTTATGGGGACAGGGTAATTCACCCCTCCACTTT.

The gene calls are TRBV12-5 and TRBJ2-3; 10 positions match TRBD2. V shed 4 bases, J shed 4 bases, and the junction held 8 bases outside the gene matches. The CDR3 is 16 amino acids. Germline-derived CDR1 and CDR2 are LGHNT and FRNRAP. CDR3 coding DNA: TGTGCTAGTGGTTCAAATAGCGGGGGGAGGGCAGATACGCAGTATTTT. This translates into CASGSNSGGRADTQYF.

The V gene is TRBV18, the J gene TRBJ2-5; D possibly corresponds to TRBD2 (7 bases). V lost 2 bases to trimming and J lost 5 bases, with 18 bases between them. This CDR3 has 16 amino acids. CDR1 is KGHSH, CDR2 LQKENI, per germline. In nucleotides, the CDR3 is TGTGCCAGCTCACCATCCGGGGGGCATATCCGGGAGACCCAGTACTTC. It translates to CASSPSGGHIRETQYF.

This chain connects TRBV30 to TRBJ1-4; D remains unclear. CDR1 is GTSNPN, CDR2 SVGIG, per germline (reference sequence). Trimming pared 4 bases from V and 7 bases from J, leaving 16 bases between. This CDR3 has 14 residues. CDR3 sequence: CAWNFGGRIEKLFF. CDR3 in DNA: TGTGCCTGGAACTTTGGTGGGAGGATTGAAAAACTGTTTTTT. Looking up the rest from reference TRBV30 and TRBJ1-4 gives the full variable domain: SQTIHQWPATLVQPVGSPLSLECTVEGTSNPNLYWYRQAAGRGLQLLFYSVGIGQISSEVPQNLSASRPQDRQFILSSKKLLLSDSGFYLCAWNFGGRIEKLFFGSGTQLSVL.